One sample yielded the 17 T cell receptor beta chains listed below, sequenced in a study of blood T cell repertoires in COVID-19. TCRdb's table, derived via immunoSEQ multiplex PCR, lists solely in-frame clones and lacks some. The sample holds tens of thousands of clones, around 80% seen once. Sample: peripheral blood. Every receptor here comes from a man in his 70s with acute or convalescent COVID-19.

The chain joins TRBV18 to TRBJ2-1, with no clear D. The CDR3 runs 14 residues. The V end lost 2 bases, the J end lost 3 bases, and 8 bases lay between the germline ends. In germline, CDR1 is KGHSH, CDR2 LQKENI. The CDR3 reads CASSPSAHYNEQFF. The DNA of the CDR3 is TGTGCCAGCTCACCATCCGCGCACTACAATGAGCAGTTCTTC.

The rearrangement uses TRBV5-6 and TRBJ1-2, with 7 bases fitting TRBD1. J was trimmed by 8 bases and V by 0 bases; bases with no gene match: 10. This CDR3 spans 15 amino acids. The germline gives CDR1 SGHDT, CDR2 YYEEEE. The CDR3 sequence: CASSLDRQGVGGYTF. In DNA form, the CDR3 reads TGTGCCAGCAGCTTGGATCGGCAGGGGGTAGGGGGCTACACCTTC.

The chain recombines TRBV7-2 with TRBJ2-1; 8 nucleotides agree with TRBD2. Looked up from germline, CDR1 is SGHTA and CDR2 is FQGNSA. With 8 bases clipped from V and 3 bases from J, the junction kept 9 bases outside the gene matches. This CDR3 region has 15 residues. The CDR3 is CASVGASGSYNEQFF. The CDR3 DNA follows: TGTGCCAGCGTCGGGGCGAGCGGGAGCTACAATGAGCAGTTCTTC.

CDR3 sequence (DNA): TGCGCCAGCGCGGGACAGATGAACACTGAAGCTTTCTTT. This encodes CASAGQMNTEAFF. The chain employs TRBV5-1 and TRBJ1-1; TRBD1 aligns across 7 bases. The V gene's germline CDR1 is SGHRS and CDR2 YFSETQ. Unmatched junction bases numbered 3, after V lost 7 bases and J lost 0 bases. The CDR3 has 13 residues.

The chain couples TRBV18 to TRBJ2-1; 10 bases are shared with TRBD2. CDR1 and CDR2 from the germline V gene are KGHSH and LQKENI. This CDR3 region has 17 residues. V lost 2 bases, J lost 4 bases, and 8 bases stayed unmatched. In DNA form, the CDR3 reads TGTGCCAGCTCACCAGATGCTAGCGGGAGTTCTTACAATGAGCAGTTCTTC. Translated: CASSPDASGSSYNEQFF.

This rearrangement joins TRBV9 to TRBJ1-1; D not certain. The CDR3 length is 15 residues. Per germline, CDR1 SGDLS and CDR2 YYNGEE. Trimming left V 3 bases short and J 1 base short, with 13 bases between. The CDR3 DNA follows: TGTGCCAGCAGCGCCGGCCCAGGCCAGAACACTGAAGCTTTCTTT. It is translated as CASSAGPGQNTEAFF.

This clone came up a few times. This chain uses TRBV29-1 with TRBJ1-2, with D possibly matching TRBD1 (5 bases). Between the trimmed V and J ends, which lost 2 bases and 7 bases, there was a span of 17 bases. The CDR3 totals 14 residues. Germline lookup yields CDR1 SQVTM and CDR2 ANQGSEA. The CDR3 nucleotides read TGCAGCGTTGAACTCCAGGGAGGTGATGGTGGCTACACCTTC. This sequence encodes CSVELQGGDGGYTF. Using reference TRBV29-1 and TRBJ1-2 for the parts outside the CDR3, the full variable domain is SAVISQKPSRDICQRGTSLTIQCQVDSQVTMMFWYRQQPGQSLTLIATANQGSEATYESGFVIDKFPISRPNLTFSTLTVSNMSPEDSSIYLCSVELQGGDGGYTFGSGTRLTVV.

Only a few counts were recorded for this clone. The V call is TRBV28, the J call TRBJ2-7; TRBD2 agrees at 8 bases. CDR1 and CDR2 (germline): MDHEN, SYDVKM. The CDR3 is 18 residues long. Trimming at V came to 10 bases and at J to 2 bases, leaving 22 bases not matched to a gene. DNA of the CDR3: TGTGCCACCGAACCAAGGGACATCCGACTAGCGAACACCTACGAGCAGTACTTC. This encodes CATEPRDIRLANTYEQYF.

This chain joins TRBV5-1 and TRBJ2-2; TRBD1 matches 9 bases. Looked up from germline, CDR1 is SGHRS and CDR2 is YFSETQ. Germline trimming cut 4 bases from V and 4 bases from J; bases unmatched to any gene: 11. The CDR3 totals 17 residues. This chain's CDR3 is CASSPPGTGSATGELFF. The CDR3 coding sequence is TGCGCCAGCAGCCCCCCGGGGACAGGGTCCGCCACCGGGGAGCTGTTTTTT.

The chain carries TRBV6-5 and TRBJ2-7; 9 nucleotides agree with TRBD2. Trimming removed 0 bases from V and 7 bases from J; junction bases left unmatched: 7. Per germline, CDR1 MNHEY and CDR2 SVGAGI. This CDR3 is 15 amino acids long. The CDR3 loop reads CASSYSSGRRREQYF. The DNA for the CDR3 is TGTGCCAGCAGTTACTCTAGCGGGAGACGACGGGAGCAGTACTTC.

V and J are TRBV7-9 and TRBJ2-1; 11 bases agree with TRBD2. The CDR3 sequence is 16 residues long. V shed 5 bases, J shed 8 bases, and the junction held 11 bases outside the gene matches. CDR1 and CDR2 from the germline V gene are SEHNR and FQNEAQ (reference sequence). Here the CDR3 DNA reads TGTGCCAGCAGCATCCTAGCGGGGGGCCCGTTCGATGAGCAGTTCTTC. Amino acids: CASSILAGGPFDEQFF.

The chain is built from TRBV9 and TRBJ1-2; D gene ambiguous. V was cut by 4 bases and J by 4 bases, with 11 bases left in between. Per the germline V gene, CDR1 is SGDLS and CDR2 is YYNGEE. CDR3 length: 13 residues. Here the CDR3 DNA reads TGTGCCAGCAGCCCCGGAGGACTCTATGGCTACACCTTC. Protein sequence: CASSPGGLYGYTF.

J is TRBJ1-2 and V is TRBV5-6; 8 bases fit TRBD1. From germline, CDR1 is SGHDT and CDR2 YYEEEE. The CDR3 loop spans 14 amino acids. V lost 4 bases to trimming and J lost 8 bases; unmatched junction nucleotides: 10. CDR3 coding DNA: TGTGCCAGCAGCCGTAGACAGGGGCGGCGGGGCTACACCTTC. Encoded protein: CASSRRQGRRGYTF.

This chain uses TRBV6-5 with TRBJ2-7; 9 positions agree with TRBD2. Germline CDR1 reads MNHEY; CDR2 reads SVGAGI. CDR3 length equals 13 residues. Trimming removed 5 bases from V and 4 bases from J; junction bases left unmatched: 3. DNA for the CDR3: TGTGCCAGCAGTCTGACTAGCGGATACGAGCAGTACTTC. Translated, it gives CASSLTSGYEQYF.

The rearrangement uses TRBV5-6 and TRBJ1-1; no clear D. This CDR3 spans 14 amino acids. Trimming cost V 4 bases and J 4 bases, with 14 bases left between them. Germline assignment: CDR1 SGHDT and CDR2 YYEEEE. The CDR3 nucleotides are TGTGCCAGCAGCCCGCCAGGATTACTCACTGAAGCTTTCTTT. Translation gives CASSPPGLLTEAFF.

V usage is TRBV5-5 and J usage is TRBJ1-1; TRBD1 matches at 9 bases. From germline, CDR1 is SGHKS and CDR2 YYEKEE (reference sequence). With 0 bases clipped from V and 1 base from J, the junction kept 4 bases outside the gene matches. This CDR3 region has 16 residues. The chain's CDR3 is CASSLGWDRANTEAFF. The CDR3 DNA is TGTGCCAGCAGCTTGGGTTGGGACAGGGCGAACACTGAAGCTTTCTTT.

Concerning this clone: One end of the junction fails to match germline, which may point to a read error. The genes are TRBV5-1 and TRBJ2-7; 9 bases are a match to TRBD1. The V gene's germline CDR1 is SGHRS and CDR2 YFSETQ. The CDR3 runs to 17 residues. The CDR3 is CASSANPGQGNSHEQYF. The CDR3 bases are TGCGCCAGCAGCGCAAATCCGGGACAGGGTAACTCCCACGAGCAGTACTTC.